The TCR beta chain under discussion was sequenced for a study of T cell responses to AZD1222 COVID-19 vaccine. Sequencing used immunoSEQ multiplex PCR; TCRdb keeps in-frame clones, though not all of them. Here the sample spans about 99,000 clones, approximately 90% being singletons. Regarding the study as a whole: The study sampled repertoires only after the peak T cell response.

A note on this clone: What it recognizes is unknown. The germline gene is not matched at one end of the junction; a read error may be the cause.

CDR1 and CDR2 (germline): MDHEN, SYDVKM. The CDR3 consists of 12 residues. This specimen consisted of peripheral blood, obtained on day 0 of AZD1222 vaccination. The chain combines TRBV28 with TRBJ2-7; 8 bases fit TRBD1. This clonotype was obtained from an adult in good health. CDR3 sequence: CASSLLMDRVLF. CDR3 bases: TGTGCCAGCAGCCTTCTAATGGACAGGGTTCTTTTC.